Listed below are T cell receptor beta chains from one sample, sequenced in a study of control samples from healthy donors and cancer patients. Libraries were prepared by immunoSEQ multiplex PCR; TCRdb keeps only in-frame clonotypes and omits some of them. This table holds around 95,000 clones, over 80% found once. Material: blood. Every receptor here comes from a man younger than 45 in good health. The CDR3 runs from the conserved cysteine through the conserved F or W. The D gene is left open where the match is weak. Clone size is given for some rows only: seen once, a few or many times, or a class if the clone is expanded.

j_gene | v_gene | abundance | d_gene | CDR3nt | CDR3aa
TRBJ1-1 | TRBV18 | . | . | TGTGCCAGCTCACCACAGGGAAACACTGAAGCTTTCTTT | CASSPQGNTEAFF
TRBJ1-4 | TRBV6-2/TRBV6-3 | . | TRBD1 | TGTGCCAGCAGTCTGAGGGGGCGCGAAGAAAAACTGTTTTTT | CASSLRGREEKLFF
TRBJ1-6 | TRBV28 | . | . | TGTGCCAGCAGTTTAACAGAGCCAAATTCACCCCTCCACTTT | CASSLTEPNSPLHF
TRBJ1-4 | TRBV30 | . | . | TGTGCCTGGAGTGCAGGGCAGGGTGGTGAAAAACTGTTTTTT | CAWSAGQGGEKLFF
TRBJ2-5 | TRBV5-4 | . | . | TGTGCCAGCAGCCAGGGCGGGTGGGGAGAGACCCAGTACTTC | CASSQGGWGETQYF
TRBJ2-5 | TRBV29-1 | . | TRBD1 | TGCAGCGTCCGGGGACAGGTGGTCGAGACCCAGTACTTC | CSVRGQVVETQYF
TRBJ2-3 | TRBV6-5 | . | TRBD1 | TGTGCCAGCAACCGGGACAGGGCCGATACGCAGTATTTT | CASNRDRADTQYF
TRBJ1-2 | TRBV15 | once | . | TGTGCCACCAGCAGATCGCCTCCGGGAGAGCCCTATGGCTACACCTTC | CATSRSPPGEPYGYTF
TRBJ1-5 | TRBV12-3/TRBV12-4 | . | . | TGTGCCAGCAGTTTTCAGGCGGCTCAGCCCCAGCATTTT | CASSFQAAQPQHF
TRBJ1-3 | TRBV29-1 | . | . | TGCAGCGTTGCCAGGGGTGGAAACACCATATATTTT | CSVARGGNTIYF
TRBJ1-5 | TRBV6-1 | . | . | TGTGCCAGCAGTGAATCCTACAGGTATCAGCCCCAGCATTTT | CASSESYRYQPQHF
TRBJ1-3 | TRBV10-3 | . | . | TGTGCCATCAGTGAGTCGATATGGGGCCACCGGGACACCATATATTTT | CAISESIWGHRDTIYF
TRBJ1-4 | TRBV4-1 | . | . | TGCGCCAGCAGCCAAGATGGGTCATCTCCGTTTTTT | CASSQDGSSPFF
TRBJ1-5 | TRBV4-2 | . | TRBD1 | TGTGCCAGCAGCCAGCAATACAGGGGTCAGCCCCAGCATTTT | CASSQQYRGQPQHF
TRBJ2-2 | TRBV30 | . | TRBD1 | TGTGCCTGGGATCCGGGACAGGGGAACACCGGGGAGCTGTTTTTT | CAWDPGQGNTGELFF
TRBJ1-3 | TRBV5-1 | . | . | TGCGCCAGCAGCTGGAACTCTGGAAACACCATATATTTT | CASSWNSGNTIYF
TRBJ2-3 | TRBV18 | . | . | TGTGCCAGCTCACGAACAAGTAGTACAGATACGCAGTATTTT | CASSRTSSTDTQYF
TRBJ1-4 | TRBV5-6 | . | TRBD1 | TGTGCCAGCAGCTCGGGAGGGGGCGCCCCTAATGAAAAACTGTTTTTT | CASSSGGGAPNEKLFF
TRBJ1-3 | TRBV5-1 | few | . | TGCGCCAGCAGAGATACGGGGGCGCTTGGAAACACCATATATTTT | CASRDTGALGNTIYF
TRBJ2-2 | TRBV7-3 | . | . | TGTGCCAGCAGCGTACTAAATACCGGGGAGCTGTTTTTT | CASSVLNTGELFF
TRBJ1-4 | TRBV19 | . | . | TGTGCCAGTAGTATATCCGCCAGGGCAAATGAAAAACTGTTTTTT | CASSISARANEKLFF
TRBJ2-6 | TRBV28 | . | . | TGTGCCAGCAGTTGGAGTCTCTCTGGGGCCAACGTCCTGACTTTC | CASSWSLSGANVLTF
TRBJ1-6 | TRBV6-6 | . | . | TGTGCCAGTAAGGCGGGGGATAATTCACCCCTCCACTTT | CASKAGDNSPLHF
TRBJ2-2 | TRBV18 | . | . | TGTGCCAGCTCACGAAATCCCAGGAGCACCGGGGAGCTGTTTTTT | CASSRNPRSTGELFF
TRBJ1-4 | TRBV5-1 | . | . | TGCGCCAGCAGCCTGGACGGGTATGAAAAACTGTTTTTT | CASSLDGYEKLFF
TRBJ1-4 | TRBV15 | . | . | TGTGCCACCAGCACGGGGAGGGTAACTAATGAAAAACTGTTTTTT | CATSTGRVTNEKLFF
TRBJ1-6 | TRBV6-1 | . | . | TGTGCCAGCAGTGAACAGGGACTGTATAATTCACCCCTCCACTTT | CASSEQGLYNSPLHF
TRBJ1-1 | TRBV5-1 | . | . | TGCGCCAGCAGCTTGGGAGACAACCGAAACACTGAAGCTTTCTTT | CASSLGDNRNTEAFF
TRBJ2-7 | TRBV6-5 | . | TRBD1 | TGTGCCGGCAGCCGAGACAGGGGCCCTTACGAGCAGTACTTC | CAGSRDRGPYEQYF
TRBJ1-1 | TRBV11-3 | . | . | TGTGCCAGCAGCTCGGACCGGAACACTGAAGCTTTCTTT | CASSSDRNTEAFF
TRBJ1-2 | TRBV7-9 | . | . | TGTGCCAGCAGTACCTCAGGGGACTATGGCTACACCTTC | CASSTSGDYGYTF
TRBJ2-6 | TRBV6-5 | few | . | TGTGCCAGCAGTTACGGTAGGAACTCTGGGGCCAACGTCCTGACTTTC | CASSYGRNSGANVLTF
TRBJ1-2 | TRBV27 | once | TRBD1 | TGTGCCAGCAGTATCACCGGGACAGGGGCTCTCTATGGCTACACCTTC | CASSITGTGALYGYTF
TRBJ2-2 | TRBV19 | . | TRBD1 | TGTGCCAGTAGTATCTGGAAGGGGGCGGACACCGGGGAGCTGTTTTTT | CASSIWKGADTGELFF
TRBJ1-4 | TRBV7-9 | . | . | TGTGCCAGCAGCTTAGGAAGTGGGGTTGGGGAAAAACTGTTTTTT | CASSLGSGVGEKLFF
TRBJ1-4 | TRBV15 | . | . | TGTGCCACCAGCACCAGGAGGTACGAAAAACTGTTTTTT | CATSTRRYEKLFF
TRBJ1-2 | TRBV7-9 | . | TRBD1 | TGTGCCAGCAGCTCGCAGTACGGGACAGGGCAAGGCTACACCTTC | CASSSQYGTGQGYTF
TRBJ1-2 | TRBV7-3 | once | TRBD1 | TGTGCCAGCAGCCGACAGGGATCATTTGGCTACACCTTC | CASSRQGSFGYTF
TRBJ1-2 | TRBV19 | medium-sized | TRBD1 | TGTGCCAGTAAGGGGACAGGGACCCTCTATGGCTACACCTTC | CASKGTGTLYGYTF
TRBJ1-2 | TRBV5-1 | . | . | TGCGCCAGCAGCGCAACCGGGACGCAGTATGGCTACACCTTC | CASSATGTQYGYTF
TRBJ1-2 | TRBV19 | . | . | TGTGCCAGTAGTTTTCCGGAAACCTATGGCTACACCTTC | CASSFPETYGYTF
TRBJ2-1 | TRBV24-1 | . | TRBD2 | TGTGCCACCAGTGATTTAGCGGGGGGTGACTACAATGAGCAGTTCTTC | CATSDLAGGDYNEQFF
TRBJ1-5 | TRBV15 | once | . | TGTGCCACCTCCTCAGCGAGACATCAGCCCCAGCATTTT | CATSSARHQPQHF
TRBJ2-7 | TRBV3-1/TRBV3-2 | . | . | TGTGCCAGCAGCCAAGCCAAACAGCCCTACGAGCAGTACTTC | CASSQAKQPYEQYF
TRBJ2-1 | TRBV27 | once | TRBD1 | TGTGCCACCACTCCGGGACAGGGTCCCTACAATGAGCAGTTCTTC | CATTPGQGPYNEQFF
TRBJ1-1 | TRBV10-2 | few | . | TGCGCCAGCAGCAGACAGGCCTCGAACACTGAAGCTTTCTTT | CASSRQASNTEAFF
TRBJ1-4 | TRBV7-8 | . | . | TGTGCCAGCAGCTTAGGAAGGGGTACTAATGAAAAACTGTTTTTT | CASSLGRGTNEKLFF
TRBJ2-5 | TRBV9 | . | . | TGTGCCAGCAGCGTAGATATGTCAGAGACCCAGTACTTC | CASSVDMSETQYF
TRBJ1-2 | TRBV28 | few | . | TGTGCCAGCAGTCCCGCCGGGGGGGCCTATGGCTACACCTTC | CASSPAGGAYGYTF
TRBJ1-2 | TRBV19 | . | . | TGTGCCAGCGCAGGGAACTATGGCTACACCTTC | CASAGNYGYTF
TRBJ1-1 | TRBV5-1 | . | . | TGCGCCAGCGCCGAAAGCATGAACACTGAAGCTTTCTTT | CASAESMNTEAFF
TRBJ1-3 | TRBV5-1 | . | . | TGCGCCAGCAGCTTGTCTACCCAGGGCAGAAACACCATATATTTT | CASSLSTQGRNTIYF
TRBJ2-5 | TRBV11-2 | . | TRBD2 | TGTGCCAGCAGCAACCCGACTAGCCCCCTGGGGGAGACCCAGTACTTC | CASSNPTSPLGETQYF
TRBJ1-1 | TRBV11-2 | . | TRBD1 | TGTGCCAGCAGCCACGGACAGGGTCGCACTGAAGCTTTCTTT | CASSHGQGRTEAFF
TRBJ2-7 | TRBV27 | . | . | TGTGCCAGCAGTCCCAACAGGGATTTCCTCGTTTCGTGGCAGTACTTC | CASSPNRDFLVSWQYF
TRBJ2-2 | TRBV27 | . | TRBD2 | TGTGCCAGCAGTTTTTGGACTAGCGTGAACACCGGGGAGCTGTTTTTT | CASSFWTSVNTGELFF
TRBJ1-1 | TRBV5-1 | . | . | TGCGCCAGCCGAGGGGGTGATGAAGCTTTCTTT | CASRGGDEAFF
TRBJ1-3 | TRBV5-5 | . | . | TGTGCCAGCAGCCCTAATTTAGTTGGAAACACCATATATTTT | CASSPNLVGNTIYF
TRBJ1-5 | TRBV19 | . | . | TGTGCCAGTAGTAACTCTCAGGGGAATCAGCCCCAGCATTTT | CASSNSQGNQPQHF